This T cell receptor beta chain appears in the sequencing data of a study of T cell responses to AZD1222 COVID-19 vaccine. Study results and caveats: Seropositivity was recorded at baseline in only 6 or 7 AZD1222 recipients.

Assay used: immunoSEQ multiplex PCR; TCRdb lists only in-frame clones, some missing. The sample has 35,000 to 50,000 clones; over 75% are singletons. Points on this clone: Its antigen is still unknown.

Specimen: peripheral blood, collected 28 days after the second dose of the MenACWY control vaccine. This sequence originates from an adult who received the MenACWY meningococcal vaccine as a control.

This CDR3 reads CASSLGYREKFF. The CDR3 bases are TGCGCCAGCAGCCTCGGGTATAGGGAGAAGTTCTTC. The V call is TRBV4-1, the J call TRBJ2-1, with TRBD2 as a possible D gene (5 bases). CDR1 MGHRA and CDR2 YSYEKL come from the germline V gene. Between the trimmed V and J ends, which lost 4 bases and 14 bases, there was a span of 15 bases. CDR3 size: 12 residues.